One and the same sample provided the 13 T cell receptor beta chains below, sequenced in a study of shared clonotypes between healthy human individuals. Sequencing was performed with immunoSEQ multiplex PCR; in TCRdb, only in-frame clones are kept and a portion is missing. The table includes about 380,000 clones, about 96% detected once. The specimen was memory CD8+ T cells sorted from blood. Documented subset: CD45RO+ cells pooled with CCR7-negative TemRA cells. The receptors come from a man in his thirties or forties in good health.

The chain carries TRBV5-1 and TRBJ2-7, with D tentatively TRBD1 (6 bases). Germline lookup yields CDR1 SGHRS and CDR2 YFSETQ. V lost 5 bases, J lost 5 bases, and 17 bases lay in between. The CDR3 totals 14 residues. CDR3 in DNA: TGCGCCAGCAGGCCGACTCCCCAGGGGCACGAGCAGTACTTC. It translates to CASRPTPQGHEQYF.

This clone has a single count. This chain joins TRBV19 and TRBJ2-1, with 7 bases lining up with TRBD1. This CDR3 is 15 amino acids long. Germline trimming cut 4 bases from V and 3 bases from J; bases unmatched to any gene: 6. Germline CDR1 is LNHDA and CDR2 is SQIVND (reference sequence). The CDR3 nucleotides are TGTGCCAGTAGTAGCCCGGGACAGTTCTACAATGAGCAGTTCTTC. This codes for CASSSPGQFYNEQFF.

This clone has just one count. The V call is TRBV6-4, the J call TRBJ2-5, with D hard to call. The CDR3 consists of 14 residues. Trimming stripped 7 bases from V and 7 bases from J, with 19 bases between. Germline assignment: CDR1 MRHNA and CDR2 SNTAGT. DNA of the CDR3: TGTGCCAGCATTGGGCCGGGCAGCCGGCGGACCCAGTACTTC. Translated, it gives CASIGPGSRRTQYF.

The chain is built from TRBV7-2 and TRBJ2-5; 11 bases map to TRBD2. J gave up 5 bases and V 1 base, and 12 bases lay outside the gene matches. Germline lookup yields CDR1 SGHTA and CDR2 FQGNSA. The CDR3 covers 18 residues. Written as DNA, the CDR3 is TGTGCCAGCAGCTTAGTATCCTTAGCGGGAGGGGCCCGGGAGACCCAGTACTTC. Its translation: CASSLVSLAGGARETQYF.

The rearrangement joins TRBV4-1 to TRBJ2-5; tentatively, D is TRBD1 (6 bases). CDR1 is MGHRA, CDR2 YSYEKL, per germline. V lost 1 base to trimming and J lost 6 bases, with 12 bases between them. The CDR3 totals 14 residues. The CDR3 loop reads CASSQVGQGQTQYF. The CDR3 nucleotides read TGCGCCAGCAGCCAAGTGGGGCAGGGGCAGACCCAGTACTTC.

The genes are TRBV2 and TRBJ2-2, with 9 bases that match TRBD1. The CDR3 loop spans 16 amino acids. V shed 8 bases and J 7 bases; nucleotides not matched to a gene: 14. Germline CDR1 SNHLY, CDR2 FYNNEI. The DNA for the CDR3 is TGTGCCAGCTCCAAAAGCCGGACAGGGGAAGGCGGGGAGCTGTTTTTT. Translated, it gives CASSKSRTGEGGELFF.

The chain recombines TRBV18 with TRBJ1-1; D is perhaps TRBD1 (6 bases). Trimming removed 3 bases at V and 1 base at J, with 15 bases between. Germline CDR1 reads KGHSH; CDR2 reads LQKENI. This CDR3 is built from 16 residues. CDR3 region: CASSPILMGANTEAFF. CDR3 DNA: TGTGCCAGCTCACCCATTTTAATGGGGGCGAACACTGAAGCTTTCTTT.

V usage is TRBV6-5 and J usage is TRBJ2-3, with TRBD2 matching over 7 bases. The germline V gene encodes CDR1 MNHEY and CDR2 SVGAGI. This CDR3 has 16 residues. The V segment lost 1 base and the J segment 3 bases; nucleotides outside the gene matches: 7. This chain's CDR3 is CASSYYGGIGTDTQYF. CDR3 sequence (DNA): TGTGCCAGCAGTTACTACGGGGGGATAGGAACAGATACGCAGTATTTT.

The chain couples TRBV5-6 to TRBJ2-4; tentatively, D is TRBD2 (6 bases). Between the trimmed V and J ends, which lost 1 base and 3 bases, there was a span of 8 bases. This CDR3 has 14 amino acids. Germline V gene lookup returns CDR1 SGHDT and CDR2 YYEEEE. The CDR3 bases are TGTGCCAGCAGCTTGAGGCGGGGCAAAAACATTCAGTACTTC. Protein product: CASSLRRGKNIQYF.

V and J are TRBV10-2 and TRBJ2-1; the match to TRBD2 covers 15 bases. Unmatched junction bases numbered 8, after V lost 8 bases and J lost 3 bases. Germline V gene data show CDR1 as WSHSY and CDR2 as SAAADI. CDR3 length: 17 residues. The CDR3 bases are TGCGCCAGCGGGGGACTAGCGGGAGGACTACACTACAATGAGCAGTTCTTC. It is translated as CASGGLAGGLHYNEQFF.

The chain links TRBV30 to TRBJ1-2; D call uncertain. V dropped 7 bases and J dropped 0 bases, with 12 bases sitting between them. The CDR3 has 13 residues. CDR1 GTSNPN and CDR2 SVGIG come from the germline V gene (reference sequence). CDR3 sequence reads: CASSSVPNYGYTF. The CDR3 DNA is TGTGCCTCCAGCTCCGTACCTAACTATGGCTACACCTTC.

The gene calls are TRBV18 and TRBJ1-2; 9 bases line up with TRBD1. The V gene end was trimmed by 6 bases and the J gene end by 4 bases; junction bases not matched to a gene: 3. Germline V gene sequence: CDR1 KGHSH, CDR2 LQKENI. CDR3 size: 13 residues. CDR3 region: CASSDRGIYGYTF. The CDR3 nucleotides read TGTGCCAGCTCCGACAGGGGGATCTATGGCTACACCTTC.

The chain carries TRBV28 and TRBJ2-5, with D tentatively TRBD1 (6 bases). The CDR3 covers 16 residues. The ends were cut back, 7 bases at V and 0 bases at J, with 18 bases in the middle. CDR1 MDHEN and CDR2 SYDVKM come from the germline V gene. CDR3 loop: CASTPRQEPYQETQYF. The CDR3 DNA reads as TGTGCCAGCACCCCCCGACAGGAGCCGTACCAAGAGACCCAGTACTTC.